This T cell receptor (beta chain) is from a study of immune heterogeneity within non-small cell lung tumors. V lost 4 bases to trimming and J lost 6 bases, with 17 bases between them. CDR3 length equals 14 residues. Germline CDR1 SGHRS, CDR2 YFSETQ. Bulk tumor gDNA, 450 to 650 ng per sample, served as the TCR template. Primary tumors were biopsied several times each, far apart, intraoperatively. Patients underwent curative surgery for untreated, newly diagnosed non-small cell lung cancer. Multiplex PCR amplified the TCR beta CDR3 region. Its first round ran for around 10 cycles with 32 V and 13 J primers. TCRdb reprocessed the multiplex PCR reads with MiXCR, giving one entry per CDR3 protein. This sample has roughly 15,000 distinct CDR3 sequences, with 30% to 35% found just once.

Input material: lung tumor tissue. The genes are TRBV5-1 and TRBJ2-7; either TRBD1 or TRBD2 may fit D (5 bases each). The clonotype was recovered from a woman in her forties or fifties with non-small cell lung cancer. The DNA for the CDR3 is TGCGCCAGCAGCCTAGACAACGCAGGGAGCGAGCAGTACTTC. Protein sequence: CASSLDNAGSEQYF.